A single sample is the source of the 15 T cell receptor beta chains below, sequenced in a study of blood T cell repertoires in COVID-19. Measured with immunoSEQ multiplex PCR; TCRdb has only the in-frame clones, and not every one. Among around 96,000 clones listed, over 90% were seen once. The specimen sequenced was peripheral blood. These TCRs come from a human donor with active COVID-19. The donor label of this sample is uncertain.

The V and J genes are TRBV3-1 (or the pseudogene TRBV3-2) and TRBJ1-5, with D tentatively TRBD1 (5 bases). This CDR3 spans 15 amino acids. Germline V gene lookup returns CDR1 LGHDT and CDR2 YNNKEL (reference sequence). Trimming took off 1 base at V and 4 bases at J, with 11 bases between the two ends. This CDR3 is CASSQGGGTNQPQHF. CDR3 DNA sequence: TGTGCCAGCAGCCAAGGGGGGGGAACGAATCAGCCCCAGCATTTT.

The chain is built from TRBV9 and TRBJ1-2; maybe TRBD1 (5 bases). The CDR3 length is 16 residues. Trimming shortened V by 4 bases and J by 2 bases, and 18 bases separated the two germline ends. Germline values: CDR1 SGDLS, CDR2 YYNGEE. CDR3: CASSLATDSGNYGYTF. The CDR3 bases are TGTGCCAGCAGCCTCGCTACCGACAGCGGGAACTATGGCTACACCTTC.

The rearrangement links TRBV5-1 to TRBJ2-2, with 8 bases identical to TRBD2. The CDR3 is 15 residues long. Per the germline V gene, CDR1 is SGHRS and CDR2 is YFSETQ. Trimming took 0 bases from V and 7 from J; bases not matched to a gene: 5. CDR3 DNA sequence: TGCGCCAGCAGCTTGGAGGCGGGGGGTATCGGGGAGCTGTTTTTT. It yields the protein CASSLEAGGIGELFF.

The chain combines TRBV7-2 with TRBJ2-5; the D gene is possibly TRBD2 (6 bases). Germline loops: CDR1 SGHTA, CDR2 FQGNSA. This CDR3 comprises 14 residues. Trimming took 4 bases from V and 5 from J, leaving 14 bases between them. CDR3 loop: CASSSIAEGETQYF. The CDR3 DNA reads TGTGCCAGCAGCTCTATAGCGGAGGGGGAGACCCAGTACTTC.

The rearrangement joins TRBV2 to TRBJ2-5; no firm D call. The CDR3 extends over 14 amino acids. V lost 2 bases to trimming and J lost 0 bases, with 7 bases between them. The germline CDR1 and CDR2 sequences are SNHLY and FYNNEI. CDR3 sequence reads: CASSERAYQETQYF. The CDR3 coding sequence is TGTGCCAGCAGTGAACGAGCGTACCAAGAGACCCAGTACTTC.

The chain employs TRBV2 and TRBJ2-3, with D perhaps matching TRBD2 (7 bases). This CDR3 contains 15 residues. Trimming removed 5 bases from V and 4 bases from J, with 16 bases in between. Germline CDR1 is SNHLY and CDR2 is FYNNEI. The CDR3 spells CASSPQAGAPDTQYF. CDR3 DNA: TGTGCCAGCAGTCCTCAGGCGGGGGCCCCAGATACGCAGTATTTT. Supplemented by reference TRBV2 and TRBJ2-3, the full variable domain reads EPEVTQTPSHQVTQMGQEVILRCVPISNHLYFYWYRQILGQKVEFLVSFYNNEISEKSEIFDDQFSVERPDGSNFTLKIRSTKLEDSAMYFCASSPQAGAPDTQYFGPGTRLTVL.

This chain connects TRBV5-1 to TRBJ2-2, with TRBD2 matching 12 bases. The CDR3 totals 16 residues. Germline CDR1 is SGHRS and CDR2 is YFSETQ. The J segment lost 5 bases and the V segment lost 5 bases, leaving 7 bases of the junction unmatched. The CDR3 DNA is TGCGCCAGCAGGATACTAGCGGGGGGACGGACCGGGGAGCTGTTTTTT. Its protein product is CASRILAGGRTGELFF.

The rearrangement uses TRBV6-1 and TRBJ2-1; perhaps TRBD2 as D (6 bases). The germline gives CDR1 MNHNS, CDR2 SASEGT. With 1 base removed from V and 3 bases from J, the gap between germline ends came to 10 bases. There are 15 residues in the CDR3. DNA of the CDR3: TGTGCCAGCAGTGAAGAGGTTAGCGGCTACAATGAGCAGTTCTTC. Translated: CASSEEVSGYNEQFF.

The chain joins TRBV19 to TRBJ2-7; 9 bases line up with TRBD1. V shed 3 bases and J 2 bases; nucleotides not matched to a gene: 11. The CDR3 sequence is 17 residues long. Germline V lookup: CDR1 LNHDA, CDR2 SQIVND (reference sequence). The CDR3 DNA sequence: TGTGCCAGTAGTATCTCGATACCCGGGACAGGGCCCTACGAGCAGTACTTC. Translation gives CASSISIPGTGPYEQYF.

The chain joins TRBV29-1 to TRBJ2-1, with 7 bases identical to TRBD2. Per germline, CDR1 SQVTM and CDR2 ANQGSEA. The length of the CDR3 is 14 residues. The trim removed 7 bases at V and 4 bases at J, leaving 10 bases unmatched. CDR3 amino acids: CSARGLADYNEQFF. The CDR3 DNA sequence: TGCAGCGCCCGGGGTCTAGCGGATTACAATGAGCAGTTCTTC.

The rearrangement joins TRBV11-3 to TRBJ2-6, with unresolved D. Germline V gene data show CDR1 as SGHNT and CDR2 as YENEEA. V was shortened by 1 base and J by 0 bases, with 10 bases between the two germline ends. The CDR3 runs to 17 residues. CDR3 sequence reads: CASSLVYAFSGANVLTF. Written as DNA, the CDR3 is TGTGCCAGCAGCTTAGTCTATGCGTTCTCTGGGGCCAACGTCCTGACTTTC.

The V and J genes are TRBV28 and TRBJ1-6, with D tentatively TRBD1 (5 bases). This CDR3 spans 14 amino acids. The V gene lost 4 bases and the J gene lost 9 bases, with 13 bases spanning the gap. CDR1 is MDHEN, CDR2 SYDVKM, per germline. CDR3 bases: TGTGCCAGCAGTTCAGGCCAGGGTACTTCACCCCTCCACTTT. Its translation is CASSSGQGTSPLHF.

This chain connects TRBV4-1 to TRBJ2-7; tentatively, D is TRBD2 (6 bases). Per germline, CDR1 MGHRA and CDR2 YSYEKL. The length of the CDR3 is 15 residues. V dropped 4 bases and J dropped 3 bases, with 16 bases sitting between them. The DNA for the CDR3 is TGCGCCAGCAGCCGGCCGGGACTGGATCTCTACGAGCAGTACTTC. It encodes CASSRPGLDLYEQYF.

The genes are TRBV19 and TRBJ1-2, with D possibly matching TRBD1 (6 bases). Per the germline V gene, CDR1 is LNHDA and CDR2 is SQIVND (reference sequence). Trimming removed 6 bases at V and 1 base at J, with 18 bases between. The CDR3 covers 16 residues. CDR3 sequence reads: CASSTGTLSFNYGYTF. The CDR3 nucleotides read TGTGCCAGTAGCACCGGGACACTCTCCTTTAACTATGGCTACACCTTC. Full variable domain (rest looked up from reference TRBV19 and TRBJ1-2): DGGITQSPKYLFRKEGQNVTLSCEQNLNHDAMYWYRQDPGQGLRLIYYSQIVNDFQKGDIAEGYSVSREKKESFPLTVTSAQKNPTAFYLCASSTGTLSFNYGYTFGSGTRLTVV.

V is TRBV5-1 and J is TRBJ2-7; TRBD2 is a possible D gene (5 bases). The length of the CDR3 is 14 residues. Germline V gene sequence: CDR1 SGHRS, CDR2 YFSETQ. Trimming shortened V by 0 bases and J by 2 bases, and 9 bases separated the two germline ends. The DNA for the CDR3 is TGCGCCAGCAGCTTGGCTAGCCTCCCCTACGAGCAGTACTTC. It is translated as CASSLASLPYEQYF.